These 4 T cell receptor beta chains share one sample of origin, sequenced in a study of molecular identifiers for immune sequencing clone quantification. TCRdb independently ran MiXCR on the PCR reads; one entry per CDR3 protein. The sample yields around 460,000 distinct CDR3 sequences, around 23% seen once. The sequenced sample consisted of naive CD8+ T cells from blood, with Jurkat cell RNA spiked in. Indicated subset: FACS-sorted CD8+CD4-CCR7+CD45RA+ naive T cells. The receptors were gathered from a human donor in good health. Some libraries in this study had Jurkat cell RNA spiked in.

CDR3 bases: TGTGCCAGCAGCTTAAATAAAAGGTTGGGAGTTTATATGGAAAACACCATATATTTT. This codes for CASSLNKRLGVYMENTIYF. J is TRBJ1-3 and V is TRBV11-2; D call uncertain. Germline V gene sequence: CDR1 SGHAT, CDR2 FQNNGV. The length of the CDR3 is 19 residues. V was trimmed by 2 bases and J by 6 bases, leaving 26 bases between them.

This clonotype was found many times. This rearrangement joins TRBV7-6 to TRBJ2-5; perhaps TRBD1 as D (7 bases). Germline assignment: CDR1 SGHVS and CDR2 FNYEAQ. The length of the CDR3 is 14 residues. The germline V and J ends were trimmed by 5 bases and 1 base, with 11 bases remaining between them. In DNA, the CDR3 is TGTGCCAGCAGCCCAGGGGGAGGCCAAGAGACCCAGTACTTC. It is translated as CASSPGGGQETQYF. The full variable domain, rest sourced from reference TRBV7-6 and TRBJ2-5, is GAGVSQSPRYKVTKRGQDVALRCDPISGHVSLYWYRQALGQGPEFLTYFNYEAQQDKSGLPNDRFSAERPEGSISTLTIQRTEQRDSAMYRCASSPGGGQETQYFGPGTRLLVL.

This clonotype was recorded at least ten times. The chain has TRBV2 and TRBJ1-1, with a possible D match to TRBD1 (5 bases). From germline, CDR1 is SNHLY and CDR2 FYNNEI. CDR3 length equals 16 residues. The V and J ends lost 2 bases and 1 base respectively, with 14 bases between them. CDR3 amino acids: CASSEPYDSSNTEAFF. CDR3 nucleotides: TGTGCCAGCAGTGAACCCTACGACAGCTCGAACACTGAAGCTTTCTTT.

This clonotype appeared a single time. A junction end diverges from the germline sequence, so it may reflect a read error. The chain uses TRBV30 and TRBJ1-3; possibly TRBD1 for D (5 bases). This CDR3 region has 15 residues. CDR1 and CDR2 (germline): GTSNPN, SVGIG (reference sequence). The CDR3 reads CAWSVDSTPGDTIYF. CDR3 DNA sequence: TGTGCCTGGAGTGTAGACAGCACTCCTGGAGACACCATATATTTT.